The sample holds a few counts of the clone carrying this T cell receptor beta chain. The antigen is undetermined. Trimming pared 6 bases from V and 4 bases from J, leaving 15 bases between. CDR3 size: 15 residues. Germline-derived CDR1 and CDR2 are MNHEY and SVGEGT. This sample was included in a study of T cells after yellow fever vaccination. General study results and limits: Clones from primary vaccination mostly reappeared after the booster (about 97% CD4, around 90% CD8).

The 5'RACE template-switching step produced TCR cDNA and added a universal primer site and UMIs. From the 5' RACE reads, TCRdb called clonotypes with MiXCR, one entry per CDR3 protein. This sample has nearly 300,000 distinct CDR3 sequences, with roughly 8.7% found just once. The sample in question was CD4+ T cells sorted from PBMCs, obtained 5 days after the yellow fever booster vaccination. The receptor was isolated from a young man who received the YFV17D yellow fever vaccine. The chain employs TRBV6-2 or TRBV6-3 and TRBJ2-2; no clear D gene. Here the CDR3 reads CASSPTIGFTGELFF. As DNA, the CDR3 is TGTGCCAGCAGCCCCACTATCGGTTTCACCGGGGAGCTGTTTTTT.